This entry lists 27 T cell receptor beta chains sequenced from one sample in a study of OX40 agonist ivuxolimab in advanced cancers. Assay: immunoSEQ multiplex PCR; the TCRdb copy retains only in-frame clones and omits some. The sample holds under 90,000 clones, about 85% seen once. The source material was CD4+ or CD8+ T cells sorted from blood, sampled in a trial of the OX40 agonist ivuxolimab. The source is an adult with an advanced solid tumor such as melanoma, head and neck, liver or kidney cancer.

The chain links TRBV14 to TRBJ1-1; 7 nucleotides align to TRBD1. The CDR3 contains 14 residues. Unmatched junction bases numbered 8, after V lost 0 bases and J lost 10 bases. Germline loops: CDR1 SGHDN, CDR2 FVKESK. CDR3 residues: CASSQDLGGQTAFF. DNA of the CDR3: TGTGCCAGCAGCCAAGATCTAGGGGGACAGACAGCTTTCTTT.

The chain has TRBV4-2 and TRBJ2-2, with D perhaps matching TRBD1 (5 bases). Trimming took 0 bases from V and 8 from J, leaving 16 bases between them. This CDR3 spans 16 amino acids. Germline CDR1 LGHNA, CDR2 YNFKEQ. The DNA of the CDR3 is TGTGCCAGCAGCCAAGATTTACGGGCAGGGTGGGGGGAGCTGTTTTTT. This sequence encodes CASSQDLRAGWGELFF.

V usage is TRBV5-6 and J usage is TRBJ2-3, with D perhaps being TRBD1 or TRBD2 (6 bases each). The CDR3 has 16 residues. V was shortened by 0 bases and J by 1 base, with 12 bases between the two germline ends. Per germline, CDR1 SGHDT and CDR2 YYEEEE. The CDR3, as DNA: TGTGCCAGCAGCTTGGGTTGGGGGGCCCGCACAGATACGCAGTATTTT. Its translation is CASSLGWGARTDTQYF.

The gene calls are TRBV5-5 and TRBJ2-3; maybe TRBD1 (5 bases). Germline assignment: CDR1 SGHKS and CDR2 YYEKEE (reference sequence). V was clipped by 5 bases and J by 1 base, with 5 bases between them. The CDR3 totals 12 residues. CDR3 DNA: TGTGCCAGCAGGACAGGCACAGATACGCAGTATTTT. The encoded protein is CASRTGTDTQYF.

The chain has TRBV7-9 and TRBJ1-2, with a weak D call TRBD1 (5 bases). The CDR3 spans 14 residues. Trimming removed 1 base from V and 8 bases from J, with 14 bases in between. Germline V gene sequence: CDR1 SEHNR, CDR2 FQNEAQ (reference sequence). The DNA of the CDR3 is TGTGCCAGCAGCTTAGATGGGGGGAAGGCCGGCTACACCTTC. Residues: CASSLDGGKAGYTF.

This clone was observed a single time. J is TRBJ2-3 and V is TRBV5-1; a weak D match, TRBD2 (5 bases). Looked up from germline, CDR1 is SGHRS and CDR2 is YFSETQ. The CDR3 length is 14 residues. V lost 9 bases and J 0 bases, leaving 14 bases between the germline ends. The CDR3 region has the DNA TGCGCCACCTCCCCCGGGGATAGCACAGATACGCAGTATTTT. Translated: CATSPGDSTDTQYF.

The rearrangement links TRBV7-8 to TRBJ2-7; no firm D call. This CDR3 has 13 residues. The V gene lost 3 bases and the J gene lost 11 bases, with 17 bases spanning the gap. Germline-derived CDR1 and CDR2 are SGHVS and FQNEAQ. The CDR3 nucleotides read TGTGCCAGCAGCTTCGGCGGCCGCGCAGATAAGTACGTC. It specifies CASSFGGRADKYV.

For the CDR3, the DNA is TGTGCCACCAGCGGGGAACAGGCTCCCTCCTACAATGAGCAGTTCTTC. Protein sequence: CATSGEQAPSYNEQFF. The chain is built from TRBV15 and TRBJ2-1, with D possibly TRBD1 on 5 matching bases. CDR1 is LNHNV, CDR2 YYDKDF, per germline (reference sequence). This CDR3 has 16 residues. With 5 bases removed from V and 0 bases from J, the gap between germline ends came to 14 bases.

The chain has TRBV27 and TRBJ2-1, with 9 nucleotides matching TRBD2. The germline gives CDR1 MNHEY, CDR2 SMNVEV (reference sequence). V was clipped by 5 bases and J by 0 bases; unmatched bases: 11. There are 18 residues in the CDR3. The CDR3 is CASSRRAGGLYSYNEQFF. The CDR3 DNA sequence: TGTGCCAGCAGTCGCCGTGCGGGAGGGCTCTACTCCTACAATGAGCAGTTCTTC.

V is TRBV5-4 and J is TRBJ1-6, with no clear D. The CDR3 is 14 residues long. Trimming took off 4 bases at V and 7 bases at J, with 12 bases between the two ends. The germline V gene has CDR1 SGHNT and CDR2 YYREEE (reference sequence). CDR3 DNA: TGTGCCAGCAGCCGGGAGTTCGCCAATTCACCCCTCCACTTT. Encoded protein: CASSREFANSPLHF.

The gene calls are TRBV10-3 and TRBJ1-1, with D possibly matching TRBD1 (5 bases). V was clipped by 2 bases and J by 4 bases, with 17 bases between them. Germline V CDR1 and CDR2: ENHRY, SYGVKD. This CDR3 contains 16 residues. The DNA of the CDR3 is TGTGCCATCAGTGAGGGCCGAGGGGCTCGAGGCACTGAAGCTTTCTTT. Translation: CAISEGRGARGTEAFF.

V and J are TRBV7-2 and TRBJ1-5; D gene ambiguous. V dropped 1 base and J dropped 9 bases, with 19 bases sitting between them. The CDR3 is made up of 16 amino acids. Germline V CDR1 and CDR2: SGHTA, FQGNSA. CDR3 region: CASSLEGAIGRRPQHF. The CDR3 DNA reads TGTGCCAGCAGCTTAGAAGGAGCCATAGGTCGTCGGCCCCAGCATTTT.

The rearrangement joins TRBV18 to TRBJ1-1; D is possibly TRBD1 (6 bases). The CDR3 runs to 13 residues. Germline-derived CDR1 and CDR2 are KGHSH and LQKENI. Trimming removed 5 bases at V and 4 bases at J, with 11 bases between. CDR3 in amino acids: CASSARGSTEAFF. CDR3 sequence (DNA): TGTGCCAGCTCAGCCAGGGGCAGCACTGAAGCTTTCTTT.

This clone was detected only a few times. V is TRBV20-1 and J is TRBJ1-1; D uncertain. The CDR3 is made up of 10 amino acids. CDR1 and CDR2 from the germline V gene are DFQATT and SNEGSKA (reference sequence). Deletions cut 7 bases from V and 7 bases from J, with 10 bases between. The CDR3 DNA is TGCAGTGGTTCCCTAAATGAAGCTTTCTTT. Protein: CSGSLNEAFF.

CDR3 residues: CASSLRTGLAQPQHF. The CDR3 DNA reads TGTGCCAGCAGCTTACGCACAGGGTTGGCTCAGCCCCAGCATTTT. The rearrangement uses TRBV7-2 and TRBJ1-5, with D possibly matching TRBD1 (6 bases). The germline gives CDR1 SGHTA, CDR2 FQGNSA. The length of the CDR3 is 15 residues. Trimming stripped 2 bases from V and 6 bases from J, with 14 bases between.

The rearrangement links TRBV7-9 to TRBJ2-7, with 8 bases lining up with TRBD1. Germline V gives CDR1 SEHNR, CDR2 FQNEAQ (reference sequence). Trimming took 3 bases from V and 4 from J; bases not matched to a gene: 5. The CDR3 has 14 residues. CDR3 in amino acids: CASSLQGAGYEQYF. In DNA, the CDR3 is TGTGCCAGCAGCTTGCAGGGGGCAGGTTACGAGCAGTACTTC.

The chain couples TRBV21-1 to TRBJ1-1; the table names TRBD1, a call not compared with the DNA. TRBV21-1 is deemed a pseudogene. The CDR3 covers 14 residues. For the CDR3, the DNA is TGTGCCAGCAGCAAAGAGACAGTGAACACTGAAGCTTTCTTT. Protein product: CASSKETVNTEAFF.

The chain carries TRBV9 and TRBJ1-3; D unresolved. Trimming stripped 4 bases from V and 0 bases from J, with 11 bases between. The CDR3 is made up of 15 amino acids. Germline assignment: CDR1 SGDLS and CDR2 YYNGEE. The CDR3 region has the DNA TGTGCCAGCAGCCTACTCTTGGGCTCTGGAAACACCATATATTTT. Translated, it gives CASSLLLGSGNTIYF. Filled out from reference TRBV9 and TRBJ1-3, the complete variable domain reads DSGVTQTPKHLITATGQRVTLRCSPRSGDLSVYWYQQSLDQGLQFLIQYYNGEERAKGNILERFSAQQFPDLHSELNLSSLELGDSALYFCASSLLLGSGNTIYFGEGSWLTVV.

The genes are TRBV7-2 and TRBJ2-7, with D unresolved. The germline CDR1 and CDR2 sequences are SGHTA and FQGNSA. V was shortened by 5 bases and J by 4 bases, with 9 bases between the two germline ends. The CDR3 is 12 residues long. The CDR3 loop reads CASSRPGYEQYF. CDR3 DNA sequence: TGTGCCAGCAGCCGACCCGGATACGAGCAGTACTTC.

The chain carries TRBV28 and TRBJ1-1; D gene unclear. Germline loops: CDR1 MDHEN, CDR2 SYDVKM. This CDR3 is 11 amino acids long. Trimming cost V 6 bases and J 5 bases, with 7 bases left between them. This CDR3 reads CASRARTEAFF. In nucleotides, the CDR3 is TGTGCCAGCAGGGCTCGGACTGAAGCTTTCTTT.

In DNA, the CDR3 is TGTGCCAGCTCAAAAACAGGGGGCTTCACTGAAGCTTTCTTT. Translating gives CASSKTGGFTEAFF. V is TRBV18 and J is TRBJ1-1, with 9 bases that match TRBD1. Germline CDR1 is KGHSH and CDR2 is LQKENI. J was trimmed by 4 bases and V by 5 bases; bases with no gene match: 5. The CDR3 loop spans 14 amino acids.

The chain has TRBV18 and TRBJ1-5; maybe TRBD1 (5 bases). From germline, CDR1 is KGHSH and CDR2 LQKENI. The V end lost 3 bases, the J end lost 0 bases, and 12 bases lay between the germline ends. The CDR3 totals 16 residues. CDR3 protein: CASSPRGRNSNQPQHF. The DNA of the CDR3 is TGTGCCAGCTCACCCCGGGGCCGGAATAGCAATCAGCCCCAGCATTTT.

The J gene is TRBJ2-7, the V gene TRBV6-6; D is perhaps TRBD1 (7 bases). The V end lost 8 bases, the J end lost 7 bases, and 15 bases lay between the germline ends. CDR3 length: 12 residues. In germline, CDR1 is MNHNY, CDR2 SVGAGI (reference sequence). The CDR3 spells CASSSTGREQYV. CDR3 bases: TGTGCCAGCTCATCGACAGGGAGGGAGCAGTACGTC.

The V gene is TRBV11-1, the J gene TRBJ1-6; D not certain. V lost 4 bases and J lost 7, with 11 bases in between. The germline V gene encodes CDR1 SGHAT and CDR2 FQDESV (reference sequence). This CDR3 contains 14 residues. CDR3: CASSSEAINSPLHF. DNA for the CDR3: TGTGCCAGCAGCTCCGAGGCTATCAATTCACCCCTCCACTTT.

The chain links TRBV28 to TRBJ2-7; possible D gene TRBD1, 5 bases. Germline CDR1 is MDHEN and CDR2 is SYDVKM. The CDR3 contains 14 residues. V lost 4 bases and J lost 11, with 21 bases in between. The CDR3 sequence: CASSWTMDIGFEYF. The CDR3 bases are TGTGCCAGCAGTTGGACAATGGACATCGGCTTTGAGTACTTC. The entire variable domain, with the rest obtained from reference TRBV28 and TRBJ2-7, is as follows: DVKVTQSSRYLVKRTGEKVFLECVQDMDHENMFWYRQDPGLGLRLIYFSYDVKMKEKGDIPEGYSVSREKKERFSLILESASTNQTSMYLCASSWTMDIGFEYFGPGTRLTVT.

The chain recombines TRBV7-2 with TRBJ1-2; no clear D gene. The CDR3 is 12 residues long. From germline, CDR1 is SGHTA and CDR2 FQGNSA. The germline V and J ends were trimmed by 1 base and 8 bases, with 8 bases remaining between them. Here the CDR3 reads CASSLEGWGYTF. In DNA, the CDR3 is TGTGCCAGCAGCTTAGAAGGGTGGGGCTACACCTTC.

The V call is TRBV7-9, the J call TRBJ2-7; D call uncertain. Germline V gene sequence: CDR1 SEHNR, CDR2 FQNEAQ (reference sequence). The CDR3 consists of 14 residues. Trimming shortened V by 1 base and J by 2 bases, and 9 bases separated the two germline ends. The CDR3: CASSLVVIPYEQYF. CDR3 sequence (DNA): TGTGCCAGCAGCTTAGTGGTTATCCCCTACGAGCAGTACTTC.